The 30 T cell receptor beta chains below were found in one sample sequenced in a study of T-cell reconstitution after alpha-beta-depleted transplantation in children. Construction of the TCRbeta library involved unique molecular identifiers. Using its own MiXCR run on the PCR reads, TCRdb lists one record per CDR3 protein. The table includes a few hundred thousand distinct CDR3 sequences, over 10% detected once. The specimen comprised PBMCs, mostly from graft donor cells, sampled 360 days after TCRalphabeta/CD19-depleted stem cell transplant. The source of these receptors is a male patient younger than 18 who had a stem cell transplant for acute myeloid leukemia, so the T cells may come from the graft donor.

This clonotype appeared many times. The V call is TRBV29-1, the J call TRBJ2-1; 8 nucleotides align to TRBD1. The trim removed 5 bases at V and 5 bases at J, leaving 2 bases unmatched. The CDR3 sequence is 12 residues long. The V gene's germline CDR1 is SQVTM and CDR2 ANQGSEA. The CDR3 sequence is CSVSRGHNEQFF. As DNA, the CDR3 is TGCAGCGTTAGCAGGGGGCACAATGAGCAGTTCTTC.

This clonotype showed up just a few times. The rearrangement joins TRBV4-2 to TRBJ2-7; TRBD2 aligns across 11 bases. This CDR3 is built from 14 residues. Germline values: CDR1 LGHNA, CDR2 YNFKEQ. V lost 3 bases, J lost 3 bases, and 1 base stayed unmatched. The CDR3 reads CASSQTSGNYEQYF. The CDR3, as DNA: TGTGCCAGCAGCCAGACTAGCGGGAACTACGAGCAGTACTTC.

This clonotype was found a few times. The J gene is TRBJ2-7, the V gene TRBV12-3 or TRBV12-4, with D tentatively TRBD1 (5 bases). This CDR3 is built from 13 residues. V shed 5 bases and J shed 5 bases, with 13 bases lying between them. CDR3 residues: CASSPTVFNEQYF. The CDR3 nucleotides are TGTGCCAGCAGTCCGACAGTCTTTAACGAGCAGTACTTC.

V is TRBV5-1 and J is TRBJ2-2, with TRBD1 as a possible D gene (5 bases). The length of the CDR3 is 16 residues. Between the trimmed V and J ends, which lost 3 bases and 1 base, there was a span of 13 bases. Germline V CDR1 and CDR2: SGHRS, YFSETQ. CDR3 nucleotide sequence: TGCGCCAGCAGCTGGAGAGGTCAGGGGAACACCGGGGAGCTGTTTTTT. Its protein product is CASSWRGQGNTGELFF.

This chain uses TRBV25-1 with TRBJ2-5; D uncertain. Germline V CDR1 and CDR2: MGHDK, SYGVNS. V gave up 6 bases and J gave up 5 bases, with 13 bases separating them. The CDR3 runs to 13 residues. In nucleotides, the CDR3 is TGTGCCAGCAGGCCGCATCGAGGCGAGACCCAGTACTTC. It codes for CASRPHRGETQYF.

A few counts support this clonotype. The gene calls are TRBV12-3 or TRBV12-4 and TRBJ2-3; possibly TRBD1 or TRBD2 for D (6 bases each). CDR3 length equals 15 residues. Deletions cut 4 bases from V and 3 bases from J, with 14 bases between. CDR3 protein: CASSSGGAKTDTQYF. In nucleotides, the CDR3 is TGTGCCAGCAGTTCCGGGGGCGCGAAAACAGATACGCAGTATTTT.

CDR3 coding DNA: TGCAGCGTGAGGGGGGGGGGAACCAATCAGCCCCAGCATTTT. Protein product: CSVRGGGTNQPQHF. The rearrangement links TRBV29-1 to TRBJ1-5; D possibly corresponds to TRBD1 (6 bases). Germline V gene lookup returns CDR1 SQVTM and CDR2 ANQGSEA. The CDR3 length is 14 residues. V was pared by 6 bases and J by 3 bases, with 15 bases between.

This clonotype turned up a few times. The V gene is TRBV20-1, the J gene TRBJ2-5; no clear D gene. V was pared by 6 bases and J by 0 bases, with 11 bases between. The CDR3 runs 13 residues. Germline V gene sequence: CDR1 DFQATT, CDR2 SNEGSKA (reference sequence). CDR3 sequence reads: CSADRTYQETQYF. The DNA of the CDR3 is TGCAGTGCCGACCGAACGTACCAAGAGACCCAGTACTTC.

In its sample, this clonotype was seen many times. The CDR3 DNA follows: TGTGCCAGCTCCACGGGTGGGAACCCCTCCTACAATGAGCAGTTCTTC. Protein: CASSTGGNPSYNEQFF. The chain couples TRBV7-2 to TRBJ2-1; D call uncertain. There are 16 residues in the CDR3. V lost 8 bases, J lost 0 bases, and 17 bases lay in between. CDR1 SGHTA and CDR2 FQGNSA come from the germline V gene.

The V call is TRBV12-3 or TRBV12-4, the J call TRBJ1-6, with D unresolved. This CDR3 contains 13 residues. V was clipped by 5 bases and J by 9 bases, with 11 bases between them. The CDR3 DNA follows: TGTGCCAGCAGTGAAACGGGATTTTCACCCCTCCACTTT. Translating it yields CASSETGFSPLHF.

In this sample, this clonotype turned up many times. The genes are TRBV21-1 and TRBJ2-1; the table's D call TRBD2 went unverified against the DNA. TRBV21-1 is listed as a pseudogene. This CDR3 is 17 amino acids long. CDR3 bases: TGTGCCAGCAGCATCCCCCCGGGGGAGGGCGGGGTCGACGAGCAGTTCTTC. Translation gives CASSIPPGEGGVDEQFF.

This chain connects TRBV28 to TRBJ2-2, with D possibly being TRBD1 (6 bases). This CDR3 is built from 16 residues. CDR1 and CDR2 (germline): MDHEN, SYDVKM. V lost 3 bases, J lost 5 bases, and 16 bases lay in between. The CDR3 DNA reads TGTGCCAGCAGTTTCCCTTCCAGGGGACGGACCGGGGAGCTGTTTTTT. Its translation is CASSFPSRGRTGELFF.

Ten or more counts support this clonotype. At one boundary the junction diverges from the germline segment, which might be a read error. The chain's CDR3 is CSARTYSSRNF. The DNA for the CDR3 is TGCAGTGCTAGAACCTACAGTAGTCGGAACTTC. The chain is built from TRBV20-1 and TRBJ2-7; no definite D call. Germline values: CDR1 DFQATT, CDR2 SNEGSKA (reference sequence). This CDR3 is 11 amino acids long.

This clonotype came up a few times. CDR3 DNA: TGTGCCAGCAGCCCGGTCGTCGCCGCGGGTGGGGAGCTGTTTTTT. Amino acids: CASSPVVAAGGELFF. The genes are TRBV5-5 and TRBJ2-2; D is perhaps TRBD2 (5 bases). Germline V gives CDR1 SGHKS, CDR2 YYEKEE (reference sequence). Deletions cut 4 bases from V and 8 bases from J, with 18 bases between. The CDR3 extends over 15 amino acids.

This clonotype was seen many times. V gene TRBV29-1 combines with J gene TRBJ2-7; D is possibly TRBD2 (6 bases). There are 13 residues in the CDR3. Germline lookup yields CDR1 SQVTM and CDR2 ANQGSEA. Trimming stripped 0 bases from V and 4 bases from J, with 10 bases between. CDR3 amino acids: CSVEDPSEYEQYF. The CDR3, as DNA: TGCAGCGTTGAAGATCCTAGCGAGTACGAGCAGTACTTC.

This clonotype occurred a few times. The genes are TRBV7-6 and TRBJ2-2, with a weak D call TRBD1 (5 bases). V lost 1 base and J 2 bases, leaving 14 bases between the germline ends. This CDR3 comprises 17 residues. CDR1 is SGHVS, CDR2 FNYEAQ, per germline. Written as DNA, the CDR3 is TGTGCCAGCAGCTTAGTGGGGCGTCGCCTCAACACCGGGGAGCTGTTTTTT. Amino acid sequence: CASSLVGRRLNTGELFF.

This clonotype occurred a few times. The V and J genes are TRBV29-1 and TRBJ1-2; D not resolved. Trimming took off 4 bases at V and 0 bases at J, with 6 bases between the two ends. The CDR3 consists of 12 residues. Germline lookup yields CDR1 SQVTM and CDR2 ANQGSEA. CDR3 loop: CSVAQSNYGYTF. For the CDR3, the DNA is TGCAGCGTTGCACAGTCTAACTATGGCTACACCTTC.

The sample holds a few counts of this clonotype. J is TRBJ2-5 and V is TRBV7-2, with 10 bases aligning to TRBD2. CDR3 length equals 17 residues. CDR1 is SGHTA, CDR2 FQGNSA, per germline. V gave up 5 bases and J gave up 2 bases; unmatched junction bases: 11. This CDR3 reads CASSPGEVAGGQETQYF. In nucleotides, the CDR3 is TGTGCCAGCAGCCCCGGGGAAGTAGCGGGAGGACAAGAGACCCAGTACTTC.

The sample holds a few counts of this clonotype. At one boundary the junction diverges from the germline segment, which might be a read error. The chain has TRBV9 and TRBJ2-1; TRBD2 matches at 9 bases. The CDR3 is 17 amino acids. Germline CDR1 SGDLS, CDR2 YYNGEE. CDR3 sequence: CASSPRAGGDSYNEQFF. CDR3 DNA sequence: TGCGCCAGCAGCCCACGGGCGGGAGGGGACTCCTACAATGAGCAGTTCTTC. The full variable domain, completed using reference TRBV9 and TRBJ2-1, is DSGVTQTPKHLITATGQRVTLRCSPRSGDLSVYWYQQSLDQGLQFLIQYYNGEERAKGNILERFSAQQFPDLHSELNLSSLELGDSALYFCASSPRAGGDSYNEQFFGPGTRLTVL.

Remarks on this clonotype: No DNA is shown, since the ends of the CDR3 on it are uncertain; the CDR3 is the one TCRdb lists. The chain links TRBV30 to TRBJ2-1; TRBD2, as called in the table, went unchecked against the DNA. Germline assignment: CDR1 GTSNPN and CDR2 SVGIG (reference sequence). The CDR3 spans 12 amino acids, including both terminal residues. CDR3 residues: CAWGSGTPSEFF.

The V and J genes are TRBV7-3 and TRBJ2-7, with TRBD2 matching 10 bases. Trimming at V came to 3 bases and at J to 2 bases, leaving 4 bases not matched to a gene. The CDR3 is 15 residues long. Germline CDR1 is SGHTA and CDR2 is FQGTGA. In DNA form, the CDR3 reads TGTGCCAGCAGCTTTACTAGCGGGAAGGCCTACGAGCAGTACTTC. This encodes CASSFTSGKAYEQYF.

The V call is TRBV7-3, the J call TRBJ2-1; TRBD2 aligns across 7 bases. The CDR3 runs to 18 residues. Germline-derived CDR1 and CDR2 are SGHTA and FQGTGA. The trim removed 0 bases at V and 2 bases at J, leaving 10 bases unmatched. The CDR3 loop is CASSLTGGSRFPYNEQFF. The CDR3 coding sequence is TGTGCCAGCAGCTTAACGGGGGGGTCGCGGTTCCCCTACAATGAGCAGTTCTTC.

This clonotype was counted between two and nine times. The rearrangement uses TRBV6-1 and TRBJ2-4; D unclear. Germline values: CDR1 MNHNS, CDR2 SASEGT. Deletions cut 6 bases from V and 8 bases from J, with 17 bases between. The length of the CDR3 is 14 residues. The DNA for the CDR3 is TGTGCCAGCAGGAACACAGCGATTGGTGACATTCAGTACTTC. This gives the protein CASRNTAIGDIQYF.

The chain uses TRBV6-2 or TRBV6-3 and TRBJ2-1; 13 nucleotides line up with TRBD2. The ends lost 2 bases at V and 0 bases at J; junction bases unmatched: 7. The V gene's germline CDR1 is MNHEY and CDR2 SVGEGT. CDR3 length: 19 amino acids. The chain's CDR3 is CASSYTRLAGGSSYNEQFF. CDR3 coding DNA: TGTGCCAGCAGTTACACGAGACTAGCGGGAGGAAGCTCCTACAATGAGCAGTTCTTC.

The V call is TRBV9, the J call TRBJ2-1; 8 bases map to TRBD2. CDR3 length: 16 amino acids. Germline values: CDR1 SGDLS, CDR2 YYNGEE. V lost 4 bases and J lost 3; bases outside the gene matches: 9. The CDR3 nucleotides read TGTGCCAGCAGCACCGCAGCGGGAGAATTCTACAATGAGCAGTTCTTC. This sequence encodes CASSTAAGEFYNEQFF.

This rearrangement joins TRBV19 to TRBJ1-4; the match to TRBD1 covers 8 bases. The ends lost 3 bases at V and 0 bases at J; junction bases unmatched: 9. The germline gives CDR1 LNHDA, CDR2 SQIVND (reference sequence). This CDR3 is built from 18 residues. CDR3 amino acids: CASSIFGRGQTTNEKLFF. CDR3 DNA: TGTGCCAGTAGTATTTTCGGCAGGGGGCAAACAACTAATGAAAAACTGTTTTTT.

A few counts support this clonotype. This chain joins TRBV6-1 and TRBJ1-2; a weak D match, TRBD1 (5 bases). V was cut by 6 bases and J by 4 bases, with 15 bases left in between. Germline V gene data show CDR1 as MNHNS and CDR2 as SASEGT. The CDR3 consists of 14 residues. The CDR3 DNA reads TGTGCCAGCAGGGGAGGACGGAGGGGCTATGGCTACACCTTC. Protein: CASRGGRRGYGYTF.

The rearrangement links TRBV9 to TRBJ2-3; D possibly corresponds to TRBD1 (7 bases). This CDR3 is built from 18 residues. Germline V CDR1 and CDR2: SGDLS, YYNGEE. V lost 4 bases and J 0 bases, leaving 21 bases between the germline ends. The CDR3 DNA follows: TGTGCCAGCAGCCCAGGAGGGGGCTGGGGAGGAAGCACAGATACGCAGTATTTT. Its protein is CASSPGGGWGGSTDTQYF.

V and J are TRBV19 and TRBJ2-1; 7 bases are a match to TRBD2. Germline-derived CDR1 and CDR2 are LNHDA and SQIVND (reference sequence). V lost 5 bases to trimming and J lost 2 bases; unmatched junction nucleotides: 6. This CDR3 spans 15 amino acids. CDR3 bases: TGTGCCAGTAGTCTCGGGAGGACGGCCTACAATGAGCAGTTCTTC. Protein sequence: CASSLGRTAYNEQFF.

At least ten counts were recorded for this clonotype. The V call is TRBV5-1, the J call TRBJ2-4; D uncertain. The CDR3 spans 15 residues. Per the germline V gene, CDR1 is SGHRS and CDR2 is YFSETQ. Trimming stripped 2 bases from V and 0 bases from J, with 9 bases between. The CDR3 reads CASSLPTLAKNIQYF. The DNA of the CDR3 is TGCGCCAGCAGCTTACCGACACTAGCCAAAAACATTCAGTACTTC. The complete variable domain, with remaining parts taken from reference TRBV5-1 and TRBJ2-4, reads KAGVTQTPRYLIKTRGQQVTLSCSPISGHRSVSWYQQTPGQGLQFLFEYFSETQRNKGNFPGRFSGRQFSNSRSEMNVSTLELGDSALYLCASSLPTLAKNIQYFGAGTRLSVL.